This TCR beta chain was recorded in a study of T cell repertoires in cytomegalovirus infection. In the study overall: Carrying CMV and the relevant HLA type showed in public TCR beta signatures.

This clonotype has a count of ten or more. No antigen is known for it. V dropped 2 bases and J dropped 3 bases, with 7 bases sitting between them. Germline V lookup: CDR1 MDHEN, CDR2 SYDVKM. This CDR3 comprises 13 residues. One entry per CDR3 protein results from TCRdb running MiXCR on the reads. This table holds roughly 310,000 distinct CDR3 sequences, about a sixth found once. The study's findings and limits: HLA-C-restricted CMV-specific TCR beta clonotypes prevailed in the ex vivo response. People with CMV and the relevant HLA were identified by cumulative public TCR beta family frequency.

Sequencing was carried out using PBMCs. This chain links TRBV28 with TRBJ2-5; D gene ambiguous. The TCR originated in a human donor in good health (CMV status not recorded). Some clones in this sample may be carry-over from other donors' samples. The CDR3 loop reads CASSLRSEETQYF. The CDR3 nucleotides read TGTGCCAGCAGTTTAAGAAGCGAAGAGACCCAGTACTTC.